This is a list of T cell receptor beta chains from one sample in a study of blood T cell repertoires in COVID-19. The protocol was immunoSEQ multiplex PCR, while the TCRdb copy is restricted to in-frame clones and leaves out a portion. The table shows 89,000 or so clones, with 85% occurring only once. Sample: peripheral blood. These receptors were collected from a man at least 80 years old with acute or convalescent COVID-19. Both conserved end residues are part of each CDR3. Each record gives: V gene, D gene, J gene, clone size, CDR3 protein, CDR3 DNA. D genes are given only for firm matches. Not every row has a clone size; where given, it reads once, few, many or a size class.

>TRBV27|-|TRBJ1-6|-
CASSRGVGNSPLHF
TGTGCCAGCAGCAGGGGTGTTGGTAATTCACCCCTCCACTTT
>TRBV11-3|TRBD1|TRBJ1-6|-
CASSLGQNSPLHF
TGTGCCAGCAGCTTGGGACAGAATTCACCCCTCCACTTT
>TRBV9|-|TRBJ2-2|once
CASSVVLFGSTGELFF
TGTGCCAGCAGCGTAGTTTTATTCGGGAGCACCGGGGAGCTGTTTTTT
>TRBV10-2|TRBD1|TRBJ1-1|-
CASSRPGGDPEAFF
TGCGCCAGCAGTAGGCCAGGGGGCGACCCTGAAGCTTTCTTT
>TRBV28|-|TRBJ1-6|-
CASSPPQDSPLHF
TGTGCCAGCAGTCCCCCACAGGACTCACCCCTCCACTTT
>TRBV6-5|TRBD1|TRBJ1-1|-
CASSSAGGFLSTEAFF
TGTGCCAGCAGTTCCGCAGGGGGCTTCTTATCGACTGAAGCTTTCTTT
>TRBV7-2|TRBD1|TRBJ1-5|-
CASSLVGQRQPQHF
TGTGCCAGCAGCTTAGTGGGACAGAGACAGCCCCAGCATTTT
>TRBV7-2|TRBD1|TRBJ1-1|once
CASSSPGGQGRGYTEAFF
TGTGCCAGCAGCTCCCCCGGTGGACAGGGAAGAGGGTACACTGAAGCTTTCTTT
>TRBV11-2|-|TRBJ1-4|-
CASSPPFGNHHEKLFF
TGTGCCAGCAGCCCTCCCTTCGGGAACCATCATGAAAAACTGTTTTTT
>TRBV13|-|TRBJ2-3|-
CASSLGRETVVNTQYF
TGTGCCAGCAGCTTAGGCCGGGAGACGGTTGTAAATACGCAGTATTTT
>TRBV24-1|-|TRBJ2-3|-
CATSDNRDLTYTDTQYF
TGTGCCACCAGTGATAACCGGGACTTAACATACACAGATACGCAGTATTTT
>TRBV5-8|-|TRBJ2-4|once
CASGPGLNIQYF
TGTGCCTCAGGGCCAGGGCTCAACATTCAGTACTTC
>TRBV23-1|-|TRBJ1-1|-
CASSQSLAGELNTEAFF
TGCGCCAGCAGTCAATCGTTGGCAGGGGAATTGAACACTGAAGCTTTCTTT
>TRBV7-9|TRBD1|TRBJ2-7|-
CASSLGLTGSHEQYF
TGTGCCAGCAGCTTAGGTCTGACAGGGAGCCACGAGCAGTACTTC
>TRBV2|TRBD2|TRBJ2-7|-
CASSEMRGSYEQYF
TGTGCCAGCAGTGAGATGCGGGGGAGCTACGAGCAGTACTTC
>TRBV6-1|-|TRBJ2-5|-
CASSESFRGGRETQYF
TGTGCCAGCAGTGAAAGTTTTCGTGGCGGAAGGGAGACCCAGTACTTC
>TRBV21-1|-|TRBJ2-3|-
CASSPPGLARAGTDTQYF
TGTGCCAGCAGCCCACCGGGACTAGCCCGAGCTGGCACAGATACGCAGTATTTT
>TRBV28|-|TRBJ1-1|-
CASRPRQVRAEAFF
TGTGCCAGCAGACCTCGACAGGTGAGGGCTGAAGCTTTCTTT
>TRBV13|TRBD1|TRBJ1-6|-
CASSTGTGSSYNSPLHF
TGTGCCAGCAGCACCGGGACAGGGAGCTCCTATAATTCACCCCTCCACTTT
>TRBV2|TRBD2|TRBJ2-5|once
CASSETSGSKIRETQYF
TGTGCCAGCAGTGAGACTAGCGGGAGTAAGATCCGGGAGACCCAGTACTTC
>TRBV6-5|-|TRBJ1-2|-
CASSDGGAIGYTF
TGTGCCAGCAGCGACGGAGGAGCCATCGGCTACACCTTC
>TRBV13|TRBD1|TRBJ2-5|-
CASSLSGTGGETQYF
TGTGCCAGCAGCCTCTCGGGGACAGGGGGTGAGACCCAGTACTTC
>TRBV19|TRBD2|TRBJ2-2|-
CASSIPSGANTGELFF
TGTGCCAGTAGTATCCCTAGCGGAGCGAACACCGGGGAGCTGTTTTTT
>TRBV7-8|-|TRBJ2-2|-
CASRPTDMNTGELFF
TGTGCCAGCAGACCTACAGATATGAACACCGGGGAGCTGTTTTTT
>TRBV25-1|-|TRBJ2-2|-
CASSRSRSLPGELFF
TGTGCCAGCAGTAGATCTAGATCCTTACCCGGGGAGCTGTTTTTT
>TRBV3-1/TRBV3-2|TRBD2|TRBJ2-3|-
CASSQDGGETDTQYF
TGTGCCAGCAGCCAAGATGGGGGGGAAACAGATACGCAGTATTTT
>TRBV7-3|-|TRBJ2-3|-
CASSLTGATRVTDTQYF
TGTGCCAGCAGCTTAACGGGAGCCACAAGGGTAACAGATACGCAGTATTTT
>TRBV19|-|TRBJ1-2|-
CASSISAAGYYGYTF
TGTGCCAGTAGTATTTCAGCGGCCGGATACTATGGCTACACCTTC
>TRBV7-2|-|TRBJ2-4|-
CASSLISGAALGKNIQYF
TGTGCCAGCAGCCTAATTAGTGGAGCGGCCTTGGGCAAAAACATTCAGTACTTC
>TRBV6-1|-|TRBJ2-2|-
CASSDPGSGELFF
TGTGCCAGCAGTGATCCAGGGTCCGGGGAGCTGTTTTTT
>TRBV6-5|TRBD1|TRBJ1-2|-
CASSPDRGLDTF
TGTGCCAGCAGCCCGGACAGGGGGCTTGACACCTTC
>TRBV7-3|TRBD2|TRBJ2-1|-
CASSPSGGSYNEQFF
TGTGCCAGCAGTCCCTCGGGGGGCTCCTACAATGAGCAGTTCTTC
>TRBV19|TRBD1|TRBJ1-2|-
CASSSRTGNNYGYTF
TGTGCCAGTAGCAGCCGGACAGGGAATAACTATGGCTACACCTTC
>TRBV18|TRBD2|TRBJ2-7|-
CASSVGTSGAYEQYF
TGTGCCAGCTCGGTGGGGACTAGCGGTGCCTACGAGCAGTACTTC
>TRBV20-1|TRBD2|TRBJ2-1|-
CSASAISGYSYNEQFF
TGCAGTGCTAGTGCCATTAGCGGGTACTCCTACAATGAGCAGTTCTTC
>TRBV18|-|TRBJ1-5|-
CASSEWRGNNQPQHF
TGTGCCAGCTCAGAGTGGAGAGGGAACAATCAGCCCCAGCATTTT
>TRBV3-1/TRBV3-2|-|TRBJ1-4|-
CASSQGGTLTNEKLFF
TGTGCCAGCAGCCAAGGAGGGACATTAACTAATGAAAAACTGTTTTTT
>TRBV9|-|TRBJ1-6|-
CASSVGRGDGSPLHF
TGTGCCAGCAGCGTAGGCAGGGGAGATGGCTCACCCCTCCACTTT
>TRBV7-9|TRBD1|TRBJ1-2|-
CASSFGTGNYGYTF
TGTGCCAGCAGCTTTGGGACAGGAAACTATGGCTACACCTTC
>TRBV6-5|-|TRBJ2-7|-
CASSLTLWGGEQYF
TGTGCCAGCAGTTTAACCCTCTGGGGCGGCGAGCAGTACTTC
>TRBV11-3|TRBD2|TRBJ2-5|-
CASSLAPAVAGQETQYF
TGTGCCAGCAGCTTAGCGCCCGCGGTAGCGGGGCAAGAGACCCAGTACTTC
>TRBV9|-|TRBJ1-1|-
CASSRGNTEAFF
TGTGCCAGCTCCAGGGGGAACACTGAAGCTTTCTTT
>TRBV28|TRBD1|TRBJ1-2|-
CASTTGAYGYTF
TGTGCCAGCACCACAGGGGCGTATGGCTACACCTTC
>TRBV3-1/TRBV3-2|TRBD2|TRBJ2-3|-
CASSQDLAGQFTDTQYF
TGTGCCAGCAGCCAAGATCTAGCGGGCCAATTCACAGATACGCAGTATTTT
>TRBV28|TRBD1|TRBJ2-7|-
CASSLTGTGRVEQYF
TGTGCCAGCAGTTTAACCGGGACAGGGAGGGTCGAGCAGTACTTC
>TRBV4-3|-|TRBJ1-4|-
CASSQEERGEKLFF
TGCGCCAGCAGCCAAGAAGAACGGGGTGAAAAACTGTTTTTT
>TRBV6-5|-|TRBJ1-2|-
CASSKGVWGYTF
TGTGCCAGTTCCAAGGGGGTTTGGGGCTACACCTTC
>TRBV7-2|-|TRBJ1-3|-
CASSLVGVGNTIYF
TGTGCCAGCAGCTTAGTAGGGGTCGGAAACACCATATATTTT
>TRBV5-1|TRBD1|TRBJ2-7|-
CASSYLQGGSSEQYF
TGCGCCAGCAGCTACTTACAGGGGGGATCTAGCGAGCAGTACTTC
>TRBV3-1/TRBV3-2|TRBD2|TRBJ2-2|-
CASSQGLAGGLGGELFF
TGTGCCAGCAGCCAAGGACTAGCGGGAGGGTTAGGCGGGGAGCTGTTTTTT
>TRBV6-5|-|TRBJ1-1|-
CASSYGGRGTEAFF
TGTGCCAGCAGTTATGGTGGGAGGGGGACTGAAGCTTTCTTT
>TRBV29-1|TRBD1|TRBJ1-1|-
CSVDRGDRQNTEAFF
TGCAGCGTCGACCGTGGGGACAGACAGAACACTGAAGCTTTCTTT